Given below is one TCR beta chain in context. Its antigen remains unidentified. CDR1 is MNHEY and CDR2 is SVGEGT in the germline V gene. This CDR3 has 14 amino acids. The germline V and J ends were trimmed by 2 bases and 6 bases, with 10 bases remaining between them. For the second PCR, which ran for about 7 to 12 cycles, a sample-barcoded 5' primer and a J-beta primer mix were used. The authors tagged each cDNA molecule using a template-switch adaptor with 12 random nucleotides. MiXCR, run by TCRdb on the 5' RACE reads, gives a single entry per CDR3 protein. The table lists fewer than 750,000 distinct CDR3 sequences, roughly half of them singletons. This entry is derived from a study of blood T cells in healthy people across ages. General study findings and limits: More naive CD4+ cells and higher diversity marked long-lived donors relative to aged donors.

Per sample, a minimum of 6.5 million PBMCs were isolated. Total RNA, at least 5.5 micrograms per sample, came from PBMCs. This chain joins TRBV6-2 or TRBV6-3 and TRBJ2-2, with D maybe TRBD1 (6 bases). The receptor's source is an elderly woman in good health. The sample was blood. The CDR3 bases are TGTGCCAGCAGTTACAAGGGGGAAGCCGGGGAGCTGTTTTTT. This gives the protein CASSYKGEAGELFF.